This entry lists 14 T cell receptor beta chains sequenced from one sample in a study of blood T cell repertoires in COVID-19. TCRdb's copy holds only in-frame clones and misses some; the assay was immunoSEQ multiplex PCR. The sample has almost 400,000 clones, roughly 88% seen once. The source material was PBMCs or T cells enriched from blood (not recorded which). The source is a woman aged 25 to 39 with acute COVID-19.

The rearrangement links TRBV6-5 to TRBJ2-1; a possible D gene is TRBD2 (5 bases). Germline V gene lookup returns CDR1 MNHEY and CDR2 SVGAGI. CDR3 length: 15 residues. V was trimmed by 0 bases and J by 2 bases, leaving 8 bases between them. This CDR3 is CASSYSRAPYNEQFF. CDR3 DNA: TGTGCCAGCAGTTACTCGAGGGCGCCCTACAATGAGCAGTTCTTC.

This clone occurred once. The chain joins TRBV28 to TRBJ2-5, with 8 bases fitting TRBD1. The V gene's germline CDR1 is MDHEN and CDR2 SYDVKM. The length of the CDR3 is 15 residues. J gave up 2 bases and V 5 bases, and 7 bases lay outside the gene matches. This CDR3 reads CASSVGDRRQETQYF. In nucleotides, the CDR3 is TGTGCCAGCAGTGTAGGGGACAGGCGACAAGAGACCCAGTACTTC.

This clone was seen just once. This chain uses TRBV19 with TRBJ1-5; D unclear. This CDR3 region has 18 residues. The V gene's germline CDR1 is LNHDA and CDR2 SQIVND (reference sequence). Trimming shortened V by 0 bases and J by 0 bases, and 15 bases separated the two germline ends. CDR3 DNA sequence: TGTGCCAGTAGTATAGATCTTGGTCCCGGGTATAGCAATCAGCCCCAGCATTTT. It is translated as CASSIDLGPGYSNQPQHF.

The DNA for the CDR3 is TGTGCCAGCAGTTGGGACAGGGGAAGGAATGAGCAGTTCTTC. Translated, it gives CASSWDRGRNEQFF. This sequence joins TRBV27 and TRBJ2-1, with 10 bases fitting TRBD1. Trimming at V came to 4 bases and at J to 7 bases, leaving 4 bases not matched to a gene. CDR3 length: 14 amino acids. The germline gives CDR1 MNHEY, CDR2 SMNVEV (reference sequence).

The rearrangement links TRBV5-1 to TRBJ2-1; D is undetermined. V lost 4 bases and J lost 1, with 18 bases in between. The length of the CDR3 is 17 residues. Germline CDR1 reads SGHRS; CDR2 reads YFSETQ. Here the CDR3 DNA reads TGCGCCAGCAGCCGTTTTGGTCCCCCCGGTTCCTACAATGAGCAGTTCTTC. Translated: CASSRFGPPGSYNEQFF.

This chain links TRBV24-1 with TRBJ2-5, with D tentatively TRBD2 (6 bases). CDR1 and CDR2 (germline): KGHDR, SFDVKD. Trimming took off 1 base at V and 0 bases at J, with 17 bases between the two ends. This CDR3 region has 18 residues. The DNA of the CDR3 is TGTGCCACCAGTGATTTTCTACATTCAAGCGGGTACCAAGAGACCCAGTACTTC. It encodes CATSDFLHSSGYQETQYF.

This rearrangement joins TRBV24-1 to TRBJ2-2; a weak D match, TRBD1 (6 bases). The CDR3 length is 14 residues. The V end was cut by 4 bases, the J end by 3 bases, with 8 bases between. Looked up from germline, CDR1 is KGHDR and CDR2 is SFDVKD. As DNA, the CDR3 is TGTGCCACCAGTGAATACAGGGACACCGGGGAGCTGTTTTTT. Protein: CATSEYRDTGELFF.

The rearrangement joins TRBV7-8 to TRBJ1-1, with D maybe TRBD1 (6 bases). V was shortened by 2 bases and J by 5 bases, with 15 bases between the two germline ends. CDR1 SGHVS and CDR2 FQNEAQ come from the germline V gene. The CDR3 is 15 residues long. The CDR3 region is CASSLRWGLRTEAFF. The CDR3 nucleotides read TGTGCCAGCAGCTTACGGTGGGGGCTGAGAACTGAAGCTTTCTTT.

The chain is built from TRBV27 and TRBJ1-1, with 9 bases fitting TRBD1. The V gene end was trimmed by 4 bases and the J gene end by 4 bases; junction bases not matched to a gene: 4. Germline lookup yields CDR1 MNHEY and CDR2 SMNVEV (reference sequence). The CDR3 contains 14 residues. CDR3 amino acids: CASSSRQGGTEAFF. CDR3 nucleotides: TGTGCCAGCAGTTCGCGACAGGGGGGCACTGAAGCTTTCTTT.

This clone was found a few times. This chain connects TRBV6-4 to TRBJ2-1, with 11 bases lining up with TRBD2. Germline trimming cut 5 bases from V and 4 bases from J; bases unmatched to any gene: 4. Germline CDR1 and CDR2: MRHNA and SNTAGT. This CDR3 region has 15 residues. Written as DNA, the CDR3 is TGTGCCAGCAGTCCTCTAGCGGGGGGATACAATGAGCAGTTCTTC. Protein sequence: CASSPLAGGYNEQFF.

This chain's CDR3 is CASSPSPGTSRYEQYF. DNA of the CDR3: TGTGCCAGCAGTCCGAGCCCAGGGACTAGTCGCTACGAGCAGTACTTC. The J gene is TRBJ2-7, the V gene TRBV27, with 8 positions matching TRBD2. Germline CDR1 reads MNHEY; CDR2 reads SMNVEV (reference sequence). The CDR3 loop spans 16 amino acids. Unmatched junction bases numbered 12, after V lost 5 bases and J lost 3 bases.

This clone was picked up one time. The chain joins TRBV5-1 to TRBJ1-6; TRBD1 is a possible D gene (5 bases). The CDR3 sequence is 16 residues long. CDR1 is SGHRS, CDR2 YFSETQ, per germline. The V gene lost 3 bases and the J gene lost 0 bases, with 10 bases spanning the gap. The CDR3 protein is CASSSSGGSYNSPLHF. In DNA form, the CDR3 reads TGCGCCAGCAGCTCCAGCGGGGGCTCCTATAATTCACCCCTCCACTTT.

The chain employs TRBV2 and TRBJ1-3; D gene ambiguous. The V and J ends lost 3 bases and 0 bases respectively, with 12 bases between them. The CDR3 contains 16 residues. CDR1 SNHLY and CDR2 FYNNEI come from the germline V gene. In DNA, the CDR3 is TGTGCCAGCAGTGATTCAGGATTGGGCTCTGGAAACACCATATATTTT. This sequence encodes CASSDSGLGSGNTIYF.

The chain links TRBV5-6 to TRBJ1-4; D unclear. V was trimmed by 0 bases and J by 4 bases, leaving 13 bases between them. This CDR3 contains 16 residues. Per germline, CDR1 SGHDT and CDR2 YYEEEE. For the CDR3, the DNA is TGTGCCAGCAGCTTGGCCGCAAGACGCGGTAATGAAAAACTGTTTTTT. Protein product: CASSLAARRGNEKLFF.